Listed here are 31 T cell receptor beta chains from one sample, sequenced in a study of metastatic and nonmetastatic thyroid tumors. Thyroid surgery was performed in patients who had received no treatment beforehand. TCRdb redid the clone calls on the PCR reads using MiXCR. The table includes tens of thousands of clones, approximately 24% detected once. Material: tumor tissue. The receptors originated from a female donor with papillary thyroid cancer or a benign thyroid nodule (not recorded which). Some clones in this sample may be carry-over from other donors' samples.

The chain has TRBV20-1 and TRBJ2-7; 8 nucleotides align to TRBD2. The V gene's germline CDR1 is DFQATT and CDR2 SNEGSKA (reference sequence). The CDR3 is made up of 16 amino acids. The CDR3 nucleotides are TGCAGCCCCACCAGAATGATCGGGAGGGCGAGGGGCGAGCAGTACTTC. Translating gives CSPTRMIGRARGEQYF.

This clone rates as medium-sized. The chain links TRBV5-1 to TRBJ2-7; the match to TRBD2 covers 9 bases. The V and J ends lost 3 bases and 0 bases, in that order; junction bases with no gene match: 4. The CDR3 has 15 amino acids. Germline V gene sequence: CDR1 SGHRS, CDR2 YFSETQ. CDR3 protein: CASSSGLASSYEQYF. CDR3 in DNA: TGCGCCAGCAGCTCGGGACTAGCAAGCTCCTACGAGCAGTACTTC. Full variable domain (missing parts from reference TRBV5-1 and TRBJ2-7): KAGVTQTPRYLIKTRGQQVTLSCSPISGHRSVSWYQQTPGQGLQFLFEYFSETQRNKGNFPGRFSGRQFSNSRSEMNVSTLELGDSALYLCASSSGLASSYEQYFGPGTRLTVT.

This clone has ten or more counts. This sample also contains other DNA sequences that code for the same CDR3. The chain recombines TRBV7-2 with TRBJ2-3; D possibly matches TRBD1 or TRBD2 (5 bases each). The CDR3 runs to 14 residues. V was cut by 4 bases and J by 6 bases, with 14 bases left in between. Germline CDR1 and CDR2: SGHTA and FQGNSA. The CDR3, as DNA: TGTGCCAGCAGCTCGGGACGGATCACGGATACGCAGTATTTT. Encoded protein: CASSSGRITDTQYF.

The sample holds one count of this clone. This CDR3 reads CASSPLQVSYEQYF. The CDR3 bases are TGTGCCAGCAGCCCCCTTCAGGTTTCGTACGAGCAGTACTTC. The rearrangement links TRBV11-3 to TRBJ2-7; D remains ambiguous. This CDR3 has 14 residues. Trimming stripped 5 bases from V and 4 bases from J, with 15 bases between. Germline V gene lookup returns CDR1 SGHNT and CDR2 YENEEA.

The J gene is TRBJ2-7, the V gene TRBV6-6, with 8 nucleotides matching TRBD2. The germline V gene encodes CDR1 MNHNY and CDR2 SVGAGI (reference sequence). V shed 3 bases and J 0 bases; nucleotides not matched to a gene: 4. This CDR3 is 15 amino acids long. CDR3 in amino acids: CASSYVGTSSYEQYF. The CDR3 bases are TGTGCCAGCAGTTATGTTGGGACTAGCTCCTACGAGCAGTACTTC.

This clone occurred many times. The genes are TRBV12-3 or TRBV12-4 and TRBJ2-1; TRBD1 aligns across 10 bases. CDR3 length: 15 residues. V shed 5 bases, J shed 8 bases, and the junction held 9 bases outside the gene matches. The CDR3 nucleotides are TGTGCCAGCAGTCCTGGGACAGGGGTTAGAGATGAGCAGTTCTTC. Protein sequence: CASSPGTGVRDEQFF.

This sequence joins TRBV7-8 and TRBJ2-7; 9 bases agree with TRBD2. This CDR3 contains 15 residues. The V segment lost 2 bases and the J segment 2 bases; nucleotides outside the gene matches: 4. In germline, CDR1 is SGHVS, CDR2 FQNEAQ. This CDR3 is CASSLKASGTYEQYF. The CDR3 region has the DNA TGTGCCAGCAGCTTAAAGGCTAGCGGGACCTACGAGCAGTACTTC.

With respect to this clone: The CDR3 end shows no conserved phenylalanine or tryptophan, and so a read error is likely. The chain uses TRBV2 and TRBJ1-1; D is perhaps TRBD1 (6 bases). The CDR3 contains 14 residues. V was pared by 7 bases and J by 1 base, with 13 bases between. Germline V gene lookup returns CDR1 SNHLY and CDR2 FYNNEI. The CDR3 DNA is TGTGCCAGCAAAGGGGACACTTCGAACACTGAAGCTTTCTTG. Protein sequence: CASKGDTSNTEAFL.

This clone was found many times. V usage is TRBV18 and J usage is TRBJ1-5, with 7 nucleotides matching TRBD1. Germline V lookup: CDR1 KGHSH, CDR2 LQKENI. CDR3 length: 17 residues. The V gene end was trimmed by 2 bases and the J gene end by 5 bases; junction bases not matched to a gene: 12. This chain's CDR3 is CASSPTAFGQGDQPQHF. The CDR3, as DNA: TGTGCCAGCTCACCAACCGCATTTGGGCAGGGGGATCAGCCCCAGCATTTT.

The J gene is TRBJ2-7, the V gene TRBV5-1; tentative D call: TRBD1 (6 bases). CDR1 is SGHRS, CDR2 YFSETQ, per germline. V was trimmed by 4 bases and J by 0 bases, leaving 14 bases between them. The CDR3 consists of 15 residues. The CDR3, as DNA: TGCGCCAGCAGCCTGGACAGCCCCTTCTCCTACGAGCAGTACTTC. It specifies CASSLDSPFSYEQYF.

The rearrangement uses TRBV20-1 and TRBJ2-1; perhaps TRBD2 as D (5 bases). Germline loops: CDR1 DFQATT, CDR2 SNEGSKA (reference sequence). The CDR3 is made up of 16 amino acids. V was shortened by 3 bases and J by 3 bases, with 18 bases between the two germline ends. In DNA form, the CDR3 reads TGCAGTGCTAGGGTGTGGGATAGCGCCGACTACAATGAGCAGTTCTTC. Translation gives CSARVWDSADYNEQFF.

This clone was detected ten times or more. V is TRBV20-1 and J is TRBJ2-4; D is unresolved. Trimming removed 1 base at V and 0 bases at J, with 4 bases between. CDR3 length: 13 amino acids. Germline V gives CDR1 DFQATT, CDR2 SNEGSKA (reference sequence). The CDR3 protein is CSARGLAKNIQYF. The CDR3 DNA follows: TGCAGTGCTAGAGGACTAGCCAAAAACATTCAGTACTTC.

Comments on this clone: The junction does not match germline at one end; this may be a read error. The CDR3 coding sequence is TGTGCCAGTAGTCCCGGGACAGCACAAGAGAACCAGTACTTC. Translated, it gives CASSPGTAQENQYF. The chain employs TRBV27 and TRBJ2-5; 7 bases match TRBD1. CDR1 is MNHEY, CDR2 SMNVEV, per germline (reference sequence). The length of the CDR3 is 14 residues.

CDR3 sequence reads: CASSPIRGNYEQYF. The CDR3 DNA is TGTGCCAGCAGCCCCATAAGGGGGAACTACGAGCAGTACTTC. The rearrangement uses TRBV7-2 and TRBJ2-7; maybe TRBD1 (6 bases). The CDR3 has 14 residues. Germline V gene data show CDR1 as SGHTA and CDR2 as FQGNSA. V lost 5 bases to trimming and J lost 3 bases, with 14 bases between them.

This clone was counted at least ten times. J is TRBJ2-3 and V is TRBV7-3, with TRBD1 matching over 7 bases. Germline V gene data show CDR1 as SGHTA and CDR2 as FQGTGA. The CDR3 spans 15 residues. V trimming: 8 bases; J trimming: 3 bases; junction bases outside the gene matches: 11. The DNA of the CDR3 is TGTGCCAGCTCGAGAGGGGGCCTGGGGACAGATACGCAGTATTTT. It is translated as CASSRGGLGTDTQYF. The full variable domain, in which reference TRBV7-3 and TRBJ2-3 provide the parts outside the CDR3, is GAGVSQTPSNKVTEKGKYVELRCDPISGHTALYWYRQSLGQGPEFLIYFQGTGAADDSGLPNDRFFAVRPEGSVSTLKIQRTERGDSAVYLCASSRGGLGTDTQYFGPGTRLTVL.

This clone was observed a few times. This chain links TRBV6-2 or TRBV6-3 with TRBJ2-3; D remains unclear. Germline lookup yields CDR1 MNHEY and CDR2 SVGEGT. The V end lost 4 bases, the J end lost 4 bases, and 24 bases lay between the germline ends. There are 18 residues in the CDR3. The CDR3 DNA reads TGTGCCAGCAGTTCATTTGTGGGGATACTATCTGGGCCAGATACGCAGTATTTT. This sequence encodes CASSSFVGILSGPDTQYF.

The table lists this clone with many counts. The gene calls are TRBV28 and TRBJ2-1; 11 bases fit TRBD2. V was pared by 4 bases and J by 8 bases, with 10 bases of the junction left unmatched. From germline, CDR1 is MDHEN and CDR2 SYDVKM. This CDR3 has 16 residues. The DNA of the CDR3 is TGTGCCAGCAGTTCTTTCACTAGCGGGAGTCTGTATGAGCAGTTCTTC. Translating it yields CASSSFTSGSLYEQFF.

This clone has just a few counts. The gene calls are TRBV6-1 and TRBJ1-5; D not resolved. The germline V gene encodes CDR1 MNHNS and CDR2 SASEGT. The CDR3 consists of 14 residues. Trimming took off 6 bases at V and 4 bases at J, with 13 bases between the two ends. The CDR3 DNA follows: TGTGCCAGCAGCACCCCGGACGGAAATCAGCCCCAGCATTTT. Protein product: CASSTPDGNQPQHF.

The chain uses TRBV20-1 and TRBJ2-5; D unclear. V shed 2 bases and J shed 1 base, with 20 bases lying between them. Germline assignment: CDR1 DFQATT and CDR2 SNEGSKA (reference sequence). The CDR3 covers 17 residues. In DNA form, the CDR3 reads TGCAGTGCTAGATTGGGTCGGTTTGTTAGGAGCCAAGAGACCCAGTACTTC. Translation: CSARLGRFVRSQETQYF.

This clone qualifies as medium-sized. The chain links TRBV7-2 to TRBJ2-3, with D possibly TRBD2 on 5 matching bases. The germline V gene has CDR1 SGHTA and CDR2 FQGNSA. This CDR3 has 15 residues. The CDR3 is CAISRGLTSTDTQYF. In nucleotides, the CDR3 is TGTGCTATCTCAAGAGGACTCACTAGCACAGATACGCAGTATTTT. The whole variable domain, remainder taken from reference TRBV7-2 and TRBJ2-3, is GAGVSQSPSNKVTEKGKDVELRCDPISGHTALYWYRQSLGQGLEFLIYFQGNSAPDKSGLPSDRFSAERTGGSVSTLTIQRTQQEDSAVYLCAISRGLTSTDTQYFGPGTRLTVL.

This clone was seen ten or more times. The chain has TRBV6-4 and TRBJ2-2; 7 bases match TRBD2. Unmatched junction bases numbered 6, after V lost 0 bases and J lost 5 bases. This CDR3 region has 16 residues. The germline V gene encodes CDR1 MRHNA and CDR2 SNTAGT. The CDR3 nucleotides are TGTGCCAGCAGTGACTCGCGGGCGGGGGATACCGGGGAGCTGTTTTTT. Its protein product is CASSDSRAGDTGELFF.

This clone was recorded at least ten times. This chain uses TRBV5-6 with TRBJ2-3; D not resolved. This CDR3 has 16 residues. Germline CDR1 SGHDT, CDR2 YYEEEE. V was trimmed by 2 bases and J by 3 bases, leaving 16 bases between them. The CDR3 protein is CASSFRAGRRTDTQYF. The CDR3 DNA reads TGTGCCAGCAGCTTTAGGGCCGGGCGCCGAACAGATACGCAGTATTTT.

The CDR3 sequence: CASSFRGLDYGYTF. The CDR3, as DNA: TGTGCCAGCAGTTTCAGGGGGCTGGACTATGGCTACACCTTC. This chain uses TRBV3-1 with TRBJ1-2; 8 bases are shared with TRBD1. The V gene end was trimmed by 6 bases and the J gene end by 3 bases; junction bases not matched to a gene: 6. The CDR3 runs 14 residues. CDR1 and CDR2 (germline): LGHDT, YNNKEL (reference sequence).

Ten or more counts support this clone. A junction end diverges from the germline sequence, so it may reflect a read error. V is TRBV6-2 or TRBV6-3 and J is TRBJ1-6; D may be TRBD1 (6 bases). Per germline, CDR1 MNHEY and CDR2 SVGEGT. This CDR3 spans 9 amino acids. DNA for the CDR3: TGTGCCAGCAGTTTGGGGACATTTTTT. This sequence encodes CASSLGTFF.

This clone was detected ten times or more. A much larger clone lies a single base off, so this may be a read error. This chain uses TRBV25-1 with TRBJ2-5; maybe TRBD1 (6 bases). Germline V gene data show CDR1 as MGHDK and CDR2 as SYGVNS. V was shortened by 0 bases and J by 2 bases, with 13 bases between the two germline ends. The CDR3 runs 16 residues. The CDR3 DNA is TGTGCCAGCAGTGAATATAGGGGGACGCCACAAGAGACCCAGTACTTC. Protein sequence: CASSEYRGTPQETQYF.

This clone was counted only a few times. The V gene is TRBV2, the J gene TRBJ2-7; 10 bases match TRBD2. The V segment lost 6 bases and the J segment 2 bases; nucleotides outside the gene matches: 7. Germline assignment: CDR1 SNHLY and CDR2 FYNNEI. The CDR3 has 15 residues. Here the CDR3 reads CASRWSSGGTYEQYF. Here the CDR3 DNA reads TGTGCCAGCAGGTGGAGTAGCGGGGGGACCTACGAGCAGTACTTC.

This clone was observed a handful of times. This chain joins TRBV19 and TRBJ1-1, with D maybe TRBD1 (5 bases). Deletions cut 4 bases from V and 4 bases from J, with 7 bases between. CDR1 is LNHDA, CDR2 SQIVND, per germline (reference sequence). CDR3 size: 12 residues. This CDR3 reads CASSTGFTEAFF. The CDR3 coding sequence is TGTGCCAGTAGTACAGGGTTCACTGAAGCTTTCTTT.

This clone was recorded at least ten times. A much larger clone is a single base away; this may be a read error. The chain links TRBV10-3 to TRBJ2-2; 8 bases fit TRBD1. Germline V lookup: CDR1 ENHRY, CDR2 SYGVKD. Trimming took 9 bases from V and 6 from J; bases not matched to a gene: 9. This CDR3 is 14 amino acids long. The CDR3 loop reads CAILGQDPSGELFF. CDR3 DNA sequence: TGTGCCATACTGGGACAGGACCCCTCCGGGGAGCTGTTTTTT.

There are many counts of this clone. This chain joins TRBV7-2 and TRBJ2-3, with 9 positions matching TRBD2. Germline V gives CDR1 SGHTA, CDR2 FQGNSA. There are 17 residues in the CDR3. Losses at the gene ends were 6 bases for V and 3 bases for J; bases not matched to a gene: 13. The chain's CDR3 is CASSSPSGRRRTDTQYF. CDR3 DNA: TGTGCCAGCAGTTCTCCCAGCGGGAGGAGGAGGACAGATACGCAGTATTTT.

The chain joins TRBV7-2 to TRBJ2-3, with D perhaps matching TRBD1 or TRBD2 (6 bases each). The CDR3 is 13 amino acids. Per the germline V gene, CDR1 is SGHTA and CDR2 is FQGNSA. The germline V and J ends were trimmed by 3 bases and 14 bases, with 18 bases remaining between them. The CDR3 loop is CASSLILAVGGYF. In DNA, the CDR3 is TGTGCCAGCAGCTTGATATTAGCGGTAGGGGGGTATTTT.

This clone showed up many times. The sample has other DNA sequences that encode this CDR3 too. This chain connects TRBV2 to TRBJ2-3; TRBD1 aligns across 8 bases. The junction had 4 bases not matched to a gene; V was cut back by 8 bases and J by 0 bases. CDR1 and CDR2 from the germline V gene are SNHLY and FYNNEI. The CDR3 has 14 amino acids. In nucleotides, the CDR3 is TGTGCCAGCCGACAGGGGCCCAGCACAGATACGCAGTATTTT. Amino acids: CASRQGPSTDTQYF.